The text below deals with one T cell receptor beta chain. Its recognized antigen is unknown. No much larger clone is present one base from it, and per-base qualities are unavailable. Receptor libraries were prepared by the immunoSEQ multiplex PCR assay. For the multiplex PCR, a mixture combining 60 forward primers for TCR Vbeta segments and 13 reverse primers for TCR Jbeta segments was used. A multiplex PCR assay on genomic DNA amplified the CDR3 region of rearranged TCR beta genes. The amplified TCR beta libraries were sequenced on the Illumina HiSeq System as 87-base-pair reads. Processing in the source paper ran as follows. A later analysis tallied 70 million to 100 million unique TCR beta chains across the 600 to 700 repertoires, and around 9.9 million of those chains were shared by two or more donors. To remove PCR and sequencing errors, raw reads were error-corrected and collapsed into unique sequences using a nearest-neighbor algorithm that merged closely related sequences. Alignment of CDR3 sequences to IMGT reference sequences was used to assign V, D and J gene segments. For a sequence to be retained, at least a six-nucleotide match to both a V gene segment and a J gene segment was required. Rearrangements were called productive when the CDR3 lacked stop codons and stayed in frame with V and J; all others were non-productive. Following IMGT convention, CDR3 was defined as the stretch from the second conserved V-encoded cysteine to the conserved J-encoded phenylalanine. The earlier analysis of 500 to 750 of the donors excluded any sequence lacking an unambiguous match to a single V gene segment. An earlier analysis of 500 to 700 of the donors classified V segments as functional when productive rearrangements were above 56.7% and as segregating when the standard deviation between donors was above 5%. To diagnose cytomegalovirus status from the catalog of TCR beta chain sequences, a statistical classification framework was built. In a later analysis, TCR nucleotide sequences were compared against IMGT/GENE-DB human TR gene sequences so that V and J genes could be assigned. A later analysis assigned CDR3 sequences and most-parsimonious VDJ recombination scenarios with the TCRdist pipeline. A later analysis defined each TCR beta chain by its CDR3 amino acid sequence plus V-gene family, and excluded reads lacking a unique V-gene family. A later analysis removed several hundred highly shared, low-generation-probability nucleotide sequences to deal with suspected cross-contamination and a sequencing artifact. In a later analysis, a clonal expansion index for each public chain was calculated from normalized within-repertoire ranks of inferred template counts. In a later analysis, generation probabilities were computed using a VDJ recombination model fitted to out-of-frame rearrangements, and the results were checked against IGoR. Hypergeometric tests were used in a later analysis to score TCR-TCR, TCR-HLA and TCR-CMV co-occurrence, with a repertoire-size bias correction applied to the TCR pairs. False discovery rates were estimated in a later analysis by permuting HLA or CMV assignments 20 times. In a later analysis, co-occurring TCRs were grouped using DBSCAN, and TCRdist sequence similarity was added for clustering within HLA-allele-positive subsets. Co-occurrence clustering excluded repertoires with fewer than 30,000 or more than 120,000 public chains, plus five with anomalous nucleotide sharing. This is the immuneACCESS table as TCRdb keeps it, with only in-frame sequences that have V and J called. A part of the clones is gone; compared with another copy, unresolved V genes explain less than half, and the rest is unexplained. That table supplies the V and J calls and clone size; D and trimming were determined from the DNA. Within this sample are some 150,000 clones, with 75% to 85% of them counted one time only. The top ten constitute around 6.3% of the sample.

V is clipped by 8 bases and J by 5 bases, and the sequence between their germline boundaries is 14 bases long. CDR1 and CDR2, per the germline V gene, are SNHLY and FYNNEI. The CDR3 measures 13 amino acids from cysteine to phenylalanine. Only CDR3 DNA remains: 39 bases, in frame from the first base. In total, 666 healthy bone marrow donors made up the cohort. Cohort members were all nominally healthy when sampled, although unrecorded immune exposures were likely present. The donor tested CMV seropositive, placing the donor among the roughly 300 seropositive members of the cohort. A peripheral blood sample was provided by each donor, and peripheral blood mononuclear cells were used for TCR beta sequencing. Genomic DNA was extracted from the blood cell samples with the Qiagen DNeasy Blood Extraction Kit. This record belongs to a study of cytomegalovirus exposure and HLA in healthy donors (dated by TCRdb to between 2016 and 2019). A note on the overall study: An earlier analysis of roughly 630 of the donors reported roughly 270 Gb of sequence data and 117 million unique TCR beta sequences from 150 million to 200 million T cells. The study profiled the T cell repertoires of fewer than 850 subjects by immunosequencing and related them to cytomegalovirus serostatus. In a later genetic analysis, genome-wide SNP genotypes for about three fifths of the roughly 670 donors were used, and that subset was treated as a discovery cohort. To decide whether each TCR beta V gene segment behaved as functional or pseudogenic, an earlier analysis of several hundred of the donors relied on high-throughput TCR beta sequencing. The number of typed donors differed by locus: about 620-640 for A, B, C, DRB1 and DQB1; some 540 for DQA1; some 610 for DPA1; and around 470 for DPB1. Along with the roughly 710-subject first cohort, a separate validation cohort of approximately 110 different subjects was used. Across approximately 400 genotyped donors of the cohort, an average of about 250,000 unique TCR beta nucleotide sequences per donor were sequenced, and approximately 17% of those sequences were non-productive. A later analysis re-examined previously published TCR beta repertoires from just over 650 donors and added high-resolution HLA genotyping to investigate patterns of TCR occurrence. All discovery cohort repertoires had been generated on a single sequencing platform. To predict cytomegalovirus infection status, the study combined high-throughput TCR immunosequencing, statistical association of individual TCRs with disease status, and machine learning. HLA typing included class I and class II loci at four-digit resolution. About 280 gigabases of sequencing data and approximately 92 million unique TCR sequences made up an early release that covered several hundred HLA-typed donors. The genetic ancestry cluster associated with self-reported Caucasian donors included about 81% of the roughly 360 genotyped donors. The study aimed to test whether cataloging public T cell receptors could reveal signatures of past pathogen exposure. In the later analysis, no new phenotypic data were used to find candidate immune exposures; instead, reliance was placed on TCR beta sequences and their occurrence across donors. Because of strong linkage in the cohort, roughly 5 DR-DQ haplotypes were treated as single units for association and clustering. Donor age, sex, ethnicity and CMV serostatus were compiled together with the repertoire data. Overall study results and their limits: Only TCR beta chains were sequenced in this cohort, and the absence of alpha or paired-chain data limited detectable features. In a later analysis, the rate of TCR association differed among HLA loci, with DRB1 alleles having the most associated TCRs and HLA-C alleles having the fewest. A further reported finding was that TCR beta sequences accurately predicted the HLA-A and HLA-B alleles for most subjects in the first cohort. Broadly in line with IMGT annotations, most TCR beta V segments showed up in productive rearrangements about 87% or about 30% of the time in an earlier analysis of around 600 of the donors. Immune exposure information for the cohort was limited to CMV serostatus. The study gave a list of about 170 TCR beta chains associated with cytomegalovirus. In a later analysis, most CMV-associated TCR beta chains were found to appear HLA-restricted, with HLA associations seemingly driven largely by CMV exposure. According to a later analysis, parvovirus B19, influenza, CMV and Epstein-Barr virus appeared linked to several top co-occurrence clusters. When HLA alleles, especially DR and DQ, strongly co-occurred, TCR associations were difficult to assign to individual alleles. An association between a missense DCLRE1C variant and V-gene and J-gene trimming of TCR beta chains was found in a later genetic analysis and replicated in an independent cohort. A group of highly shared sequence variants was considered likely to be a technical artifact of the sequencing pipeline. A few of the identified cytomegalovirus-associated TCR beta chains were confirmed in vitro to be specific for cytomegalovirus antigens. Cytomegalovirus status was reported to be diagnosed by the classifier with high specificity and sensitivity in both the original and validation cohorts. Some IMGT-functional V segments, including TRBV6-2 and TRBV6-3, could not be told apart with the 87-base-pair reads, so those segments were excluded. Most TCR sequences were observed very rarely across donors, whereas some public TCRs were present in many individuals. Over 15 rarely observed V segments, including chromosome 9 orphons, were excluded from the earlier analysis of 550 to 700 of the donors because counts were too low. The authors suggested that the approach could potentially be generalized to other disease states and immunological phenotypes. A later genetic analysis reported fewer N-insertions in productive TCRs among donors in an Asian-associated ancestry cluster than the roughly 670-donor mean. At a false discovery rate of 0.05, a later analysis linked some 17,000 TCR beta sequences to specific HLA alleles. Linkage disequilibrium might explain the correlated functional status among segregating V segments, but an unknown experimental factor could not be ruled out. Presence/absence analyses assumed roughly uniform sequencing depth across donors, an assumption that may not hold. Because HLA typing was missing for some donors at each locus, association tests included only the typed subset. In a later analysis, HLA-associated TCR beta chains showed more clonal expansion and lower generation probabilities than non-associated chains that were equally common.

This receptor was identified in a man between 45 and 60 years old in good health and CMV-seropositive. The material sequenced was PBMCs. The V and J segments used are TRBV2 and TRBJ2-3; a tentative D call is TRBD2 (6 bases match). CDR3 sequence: CASWTGRGDTQYF. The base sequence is TGTGCCAGCTGGACGGGGCGGGGAGATACGCAGTATTTT.